This TCR beta chain appears in the sequencing data of a study of post-analysis software for immune sequencing data. Researchers reported that TCR beta cDNA libraries carried unique molecular identifiers. From approximately 1 to 10 million T cells, about 500,000 cDNA molecules were obtained. TCRdb itself ran the PCR reads through MiXCR, one entry per CDR3 protein. The sample has hundreds of thousands of distinct CDR3 sequences, 25% to 30% seen once; the top ten hold roughly 0.57%. V lost 3 bases to trimming and J lost 6 bases, with 15 bases between them. This CDR3 region has 15 residues. The germline CDR1 and CDR2 sequences are SGHTA and FQGNSA. With regard to this clonotype: Its antigen is not identified.

Study observations and caveats: Normalized Chao1 diversity in multiple sclerosis patients fell significantly below that of controls. Patients carried four or five TRBV segments more frequently than controls did, and TRBV5-6, TRBV5-1 and TRBV20-1 were among them.

The TCR comes from a girl under 18 with multiple sclerosis. Sequences were obtained from blood. The chain has TRBV7-2 and TRBJ1-5; tentative D call: TRBD1 (6 bases). The CDR3: CASSLTGGSSQPQHF. The CDR3 region has the DNA TGTGCCAGCAGCTTGACAGGTGGTTCATCTCAGCCCCAGCATTTT.